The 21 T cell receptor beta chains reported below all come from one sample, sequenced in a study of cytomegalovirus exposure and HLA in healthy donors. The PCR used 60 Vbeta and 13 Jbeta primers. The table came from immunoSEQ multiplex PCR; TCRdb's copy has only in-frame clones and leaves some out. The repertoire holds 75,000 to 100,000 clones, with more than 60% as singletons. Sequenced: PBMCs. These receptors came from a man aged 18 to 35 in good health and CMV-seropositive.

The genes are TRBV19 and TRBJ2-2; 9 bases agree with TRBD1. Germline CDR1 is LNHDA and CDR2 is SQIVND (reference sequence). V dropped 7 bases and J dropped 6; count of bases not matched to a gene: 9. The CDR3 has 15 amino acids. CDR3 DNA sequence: TGTGCCAGTACAGGGGGACAGGGATGGGCCGGGGAGCTGTTTTTT. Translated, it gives CASTGGQGWAGELFF.

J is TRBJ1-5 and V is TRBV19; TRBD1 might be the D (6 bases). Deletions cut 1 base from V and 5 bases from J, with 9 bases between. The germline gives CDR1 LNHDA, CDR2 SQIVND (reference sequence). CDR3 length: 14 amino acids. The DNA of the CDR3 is TGTGCCAGTAGTATAGGGGACAAAGATCAGCCCCAGCATTTT. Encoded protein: CASSIGDKDQPQHF.

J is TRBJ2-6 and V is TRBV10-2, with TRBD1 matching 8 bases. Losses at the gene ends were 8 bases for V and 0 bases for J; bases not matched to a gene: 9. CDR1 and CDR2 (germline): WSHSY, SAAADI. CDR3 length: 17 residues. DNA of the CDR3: TGCGCCAGCGGCTCAGGGACAGGAATCTCTGGGGCCAACGTCCTGACTTTC. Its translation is CASGSGTGISGANVLTF.

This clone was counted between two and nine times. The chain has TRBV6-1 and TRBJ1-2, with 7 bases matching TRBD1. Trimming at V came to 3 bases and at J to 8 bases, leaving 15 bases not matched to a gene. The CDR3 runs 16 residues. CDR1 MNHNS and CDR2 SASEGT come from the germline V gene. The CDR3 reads CASSEVPLGTVGGYTF. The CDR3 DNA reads TGTGCCAGCAGTGAGGTGCCCCTCGGGACAGTTGGGGGCTACACCTTC.

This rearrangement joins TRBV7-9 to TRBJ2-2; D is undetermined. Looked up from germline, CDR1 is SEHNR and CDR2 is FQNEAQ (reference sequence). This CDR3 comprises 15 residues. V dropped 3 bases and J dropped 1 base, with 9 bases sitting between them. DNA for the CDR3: TGTGCCAGCAGCTTTGTATCGGGGAACACCGGGGAGCTGTTTTTT. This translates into CASSFVSGNTGELFF.

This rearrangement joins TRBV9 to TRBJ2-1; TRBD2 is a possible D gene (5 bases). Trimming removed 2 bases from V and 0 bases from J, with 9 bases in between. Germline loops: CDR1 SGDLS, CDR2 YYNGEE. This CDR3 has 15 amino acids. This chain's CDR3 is CASSVRGYSYNEQFF. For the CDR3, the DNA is TGTGCCAGCAGCGTTCGGGGTTACTCCTACAATGAGCAGTTCTTC.

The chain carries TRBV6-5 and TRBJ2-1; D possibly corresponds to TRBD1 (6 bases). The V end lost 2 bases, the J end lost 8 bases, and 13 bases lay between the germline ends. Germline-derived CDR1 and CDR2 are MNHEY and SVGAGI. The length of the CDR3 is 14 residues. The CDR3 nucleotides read TGTGCCAGCAGTTACCGACAGGTTCGGGATGAGCAGTTCTTC. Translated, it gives CASSYRQVRDEQFF.

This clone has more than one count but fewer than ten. The CDR3 nucleotides are TGTGCCAGCAGTTTGGGGGGACAGGGTAACACCGGGGAGCTGTTTTTT. This sequence encodes CASSLGGQGNTGELFF. V is TRBV28 and J is TRBJ2-2, with 9 bases aligning to TRBD1. The trim removed 3 bases at V and 2 bases at J, leaving 4 bases unmatched. Germline loops: CDR1 MDHEN, CDR2 SYDVKM. The CDR3 sequence is 16 residues long.

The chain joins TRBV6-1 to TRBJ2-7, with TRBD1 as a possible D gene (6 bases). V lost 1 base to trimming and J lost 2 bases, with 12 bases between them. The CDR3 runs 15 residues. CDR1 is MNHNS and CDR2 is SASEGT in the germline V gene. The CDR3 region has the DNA TGTGCCAGCAGTGAAGGGTGGGACAAAACCTACGAGCAGTACTTC. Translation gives CASSEGWDKTYEQYF.

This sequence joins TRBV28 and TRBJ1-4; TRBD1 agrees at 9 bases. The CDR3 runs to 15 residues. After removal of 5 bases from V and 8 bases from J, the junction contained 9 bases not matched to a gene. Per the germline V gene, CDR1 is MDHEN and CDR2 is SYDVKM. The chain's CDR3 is CASSPQAGTGEKLFF. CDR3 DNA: TGTGCCAGCAGTCCTCAGGCAGGGACAGGGGAAAAACTGTTTTTT.

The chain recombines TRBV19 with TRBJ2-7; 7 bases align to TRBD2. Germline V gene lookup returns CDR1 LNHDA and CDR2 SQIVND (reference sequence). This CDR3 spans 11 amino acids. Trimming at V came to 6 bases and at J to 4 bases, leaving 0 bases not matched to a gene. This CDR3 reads CASRRGYEQYF. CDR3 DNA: TGTGCCAGTAGGCGGGGGTACGAGCAGTACTTC.

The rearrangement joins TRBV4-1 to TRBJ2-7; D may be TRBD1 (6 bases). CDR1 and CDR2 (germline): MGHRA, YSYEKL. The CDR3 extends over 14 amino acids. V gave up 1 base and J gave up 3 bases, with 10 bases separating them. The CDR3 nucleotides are TGCGCCAGCAGCCAAGTCAACAGGGACTACGAGCAGTACTTC. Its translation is CASSQVNRDYEQYF.

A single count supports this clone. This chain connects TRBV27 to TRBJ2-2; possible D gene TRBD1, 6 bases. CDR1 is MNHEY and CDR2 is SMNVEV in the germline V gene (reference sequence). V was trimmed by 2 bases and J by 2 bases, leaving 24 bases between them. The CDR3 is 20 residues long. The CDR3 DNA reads TGTGCCAGCAGTTTAACAAGTACAGGGTGGAGTGACCAAAACACCGGGGAGCTGTTTTTT. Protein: CASSLTSTGWSDQNTGELFF.

CDR3 sequence reads: CASSLQGLNTEAFF. The CDR3 nucleotides are TGTGCCAGCAGTTTACAGGGGTTGAACACTGAAGCTTTCTTT. The chain couples TRBV25-1 to TRBJ1-1; 7 bases fit TRBD1. The CDR3 is 14 residues long. CDR1 MGHDK and CDR2 SYGVNS come from the germline V gene. With 5 bases clipped from V and 0 bases from J, the junction kept 3 bases outside the gene matches.

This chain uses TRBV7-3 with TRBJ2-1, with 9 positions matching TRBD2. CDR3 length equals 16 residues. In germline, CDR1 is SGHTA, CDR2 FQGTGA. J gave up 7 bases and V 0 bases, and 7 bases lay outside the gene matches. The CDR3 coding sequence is TGTGCCAGCAGCTTAACCCCGACTAGCGGACGGAATGAGCAGTTCTTC. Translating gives CASSLTPTSGRNEQFF.

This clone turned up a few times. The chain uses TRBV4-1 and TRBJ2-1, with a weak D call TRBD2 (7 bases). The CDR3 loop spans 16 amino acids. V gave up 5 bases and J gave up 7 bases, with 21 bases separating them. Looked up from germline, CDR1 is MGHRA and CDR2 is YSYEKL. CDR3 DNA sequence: TGCGCCAGCAGCAACTCGTGGGGGGGCGCATTAAATGAGCAGTTCTTC. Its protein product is CASSNSWGGALNEQFF.

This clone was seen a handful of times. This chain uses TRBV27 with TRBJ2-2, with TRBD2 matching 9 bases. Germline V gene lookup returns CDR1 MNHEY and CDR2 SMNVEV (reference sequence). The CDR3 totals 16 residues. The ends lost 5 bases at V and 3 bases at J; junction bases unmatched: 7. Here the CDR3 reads CASSPRSGGYTGELFF. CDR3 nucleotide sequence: TGTGCCAGCAGTCCTCGGAGCGGGGGGTACACCGGGGAGCTGTTTTTT.

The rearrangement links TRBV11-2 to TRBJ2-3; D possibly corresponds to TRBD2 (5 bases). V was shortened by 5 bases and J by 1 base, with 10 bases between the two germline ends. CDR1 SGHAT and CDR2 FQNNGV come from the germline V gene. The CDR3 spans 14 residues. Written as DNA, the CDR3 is TGTGCCAGCAGCAAACGGGGTGGCACAGATACGCAGTATTTT. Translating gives CASSKRGGTDTQYF.

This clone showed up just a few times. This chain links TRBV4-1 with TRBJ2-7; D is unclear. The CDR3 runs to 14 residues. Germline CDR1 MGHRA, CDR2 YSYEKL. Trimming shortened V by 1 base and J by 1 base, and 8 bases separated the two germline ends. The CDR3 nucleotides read TGCGCCAGCAGCCAAGCCTCAGGATCCTACGAGCAGTACTTC. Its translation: CASSQASGSYEQYF.

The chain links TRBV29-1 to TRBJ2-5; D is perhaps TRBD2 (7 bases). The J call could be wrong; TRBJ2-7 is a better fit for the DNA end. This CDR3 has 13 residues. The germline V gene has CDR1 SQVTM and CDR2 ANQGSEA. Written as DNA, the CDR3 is TGCAGCGTCGCTAGGGGGGGACCGGGCGAGCAGTACTTC. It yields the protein CSVARGGPGEQYF.

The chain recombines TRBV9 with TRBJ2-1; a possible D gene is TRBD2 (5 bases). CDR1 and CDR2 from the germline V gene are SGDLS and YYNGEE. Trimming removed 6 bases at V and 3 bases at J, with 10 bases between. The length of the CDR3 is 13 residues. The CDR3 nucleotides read TGTGCCAGCACAGCGGACCTCTACAATGAGCAGTTCTTC. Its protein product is CASTADLYNEQFF.